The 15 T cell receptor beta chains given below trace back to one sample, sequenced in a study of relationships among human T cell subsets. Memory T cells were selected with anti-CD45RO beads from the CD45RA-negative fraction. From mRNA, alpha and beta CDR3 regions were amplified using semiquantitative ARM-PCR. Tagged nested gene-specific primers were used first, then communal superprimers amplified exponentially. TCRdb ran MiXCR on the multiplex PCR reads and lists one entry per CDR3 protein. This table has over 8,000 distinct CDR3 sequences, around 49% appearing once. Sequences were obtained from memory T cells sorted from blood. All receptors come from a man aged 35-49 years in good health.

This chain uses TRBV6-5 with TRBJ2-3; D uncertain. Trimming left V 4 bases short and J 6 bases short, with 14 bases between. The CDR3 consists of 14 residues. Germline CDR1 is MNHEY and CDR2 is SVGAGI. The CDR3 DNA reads TGTGCCAGCAGTTTACGGAGACCCTCGGATACGCAGTATTTT. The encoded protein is CASSLRRPSDTQYF.

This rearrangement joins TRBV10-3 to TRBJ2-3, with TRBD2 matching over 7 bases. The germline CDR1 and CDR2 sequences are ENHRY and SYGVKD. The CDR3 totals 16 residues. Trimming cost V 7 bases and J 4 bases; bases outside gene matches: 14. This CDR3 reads CAIKGSEGRGADTQYF. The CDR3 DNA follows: TGTGCCATCAAGGGGAGCGAGGGCCGGGGGGCAGATACGCAGTATTTT.

CDR3 sequence: CSIRDNINQPQHF. CDR3 bases: TGCAGCATCCGGGACAACATCAATCAGCCCCAGCATTTT. This chain connects TRBV29-1 to TRBJ1-5; tentative D call: TRBD1 (6 bases). Trimming left V 8 bases short and J 3 bases short, with 14 bases between. The CDR3 is 13 amino acids. Germline V CDR1 and CDR2: SQVTM, ANQGSEA.

CDR3 sequence reads: CASSLDTSRAKNIQYF. The CDR3 DNA reads as TGTGCCAGCAGTTTAGACACCTCTCGGGCCAAAAACATTCAGTACTTC. The chain joins TRBV12-3 or TRBV12-4 to TRBJ2-4; D remains ambiguous. V lost 1 base and J lost 1, with 11 bases in between. The CDR3 spans 16 residues.

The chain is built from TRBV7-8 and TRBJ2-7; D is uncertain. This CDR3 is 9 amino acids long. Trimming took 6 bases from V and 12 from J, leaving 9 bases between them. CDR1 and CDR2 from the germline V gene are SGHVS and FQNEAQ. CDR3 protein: CASSPPPYF. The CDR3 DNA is TGTGCCAGCAGTCCACCCCCGTACTTC. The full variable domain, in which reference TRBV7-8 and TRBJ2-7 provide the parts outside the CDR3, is GAGVSQSPRYKVAKRGQDVALRCDPISGHVSLFWYQQALGQGPEFLTYFQNEAQLDKSGLPSDRFFAERPEGSVSTLKIQRTQQEDSAVYLCASSPPPYFGPGTRLTVT.

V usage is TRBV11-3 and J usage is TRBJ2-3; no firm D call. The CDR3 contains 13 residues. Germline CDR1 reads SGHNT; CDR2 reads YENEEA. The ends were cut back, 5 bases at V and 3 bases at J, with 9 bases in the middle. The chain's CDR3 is CASSLGLTDTQYF. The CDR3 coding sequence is TGTGCCAGCAGCCTGGGCCTGACAGATACGCAGTATTTT.

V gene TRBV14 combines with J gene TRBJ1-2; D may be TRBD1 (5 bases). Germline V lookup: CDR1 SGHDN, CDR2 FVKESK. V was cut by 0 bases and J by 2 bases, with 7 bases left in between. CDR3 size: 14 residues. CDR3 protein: CASSQDRTNYGYTF. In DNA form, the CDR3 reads TGTGCCAGCAGCCAAGATCGGACAAACTATGGCTACACCTTC. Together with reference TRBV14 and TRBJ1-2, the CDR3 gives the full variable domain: EAGVTQFPSHSVIEKGQTVTLRCDPISGHDNLYWYRRVMGKEIKFLLHFVKESKQDESGMPNNRFLAERTGGTYSTLKVQPAELEDSGVYFCASSQDRTNYGYTFGSGTRLTVV.

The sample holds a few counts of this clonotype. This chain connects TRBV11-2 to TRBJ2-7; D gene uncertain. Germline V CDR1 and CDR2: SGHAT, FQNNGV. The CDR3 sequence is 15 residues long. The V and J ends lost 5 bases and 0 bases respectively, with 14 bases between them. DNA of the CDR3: TGTGCCAGCAGCCCCTCCCCTGTCAGCTCCTACGAGCAGTACTTC. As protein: CASSPSPVSSYEQYF.

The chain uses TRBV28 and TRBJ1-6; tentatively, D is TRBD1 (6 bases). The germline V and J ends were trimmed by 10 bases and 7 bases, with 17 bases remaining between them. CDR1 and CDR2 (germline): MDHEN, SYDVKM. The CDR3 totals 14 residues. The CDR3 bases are TGTGCCACGTCCTGGGGGCCAGTCAATTCACCCCTCCACTTT. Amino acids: CATSWGPVNSPLHF.

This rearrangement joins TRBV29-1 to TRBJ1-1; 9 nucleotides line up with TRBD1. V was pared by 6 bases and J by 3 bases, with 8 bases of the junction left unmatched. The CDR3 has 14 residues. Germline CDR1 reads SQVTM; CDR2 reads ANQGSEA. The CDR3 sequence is CSVFRQGVDTEAFF. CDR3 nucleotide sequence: TGCAGCGTATTCAGACAGGGGGTTGACACTGAAGCTTTCTTT.

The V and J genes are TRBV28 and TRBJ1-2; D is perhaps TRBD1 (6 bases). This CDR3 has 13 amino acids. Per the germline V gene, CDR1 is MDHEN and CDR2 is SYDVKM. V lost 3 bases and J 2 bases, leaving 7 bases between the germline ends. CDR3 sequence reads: CASSFTGNYGYTF. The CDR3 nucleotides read TGTGCCAGCAGTTTCACAGGGAACTATGGCTACACCTTC.

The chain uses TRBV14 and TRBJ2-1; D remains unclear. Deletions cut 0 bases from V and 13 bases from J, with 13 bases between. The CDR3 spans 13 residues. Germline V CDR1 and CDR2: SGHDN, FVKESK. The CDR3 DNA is TGTGCCAGCAGCCAAGATCCGCCTACCGTACAGTTCTTC. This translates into CASSQDPPTVQFF.

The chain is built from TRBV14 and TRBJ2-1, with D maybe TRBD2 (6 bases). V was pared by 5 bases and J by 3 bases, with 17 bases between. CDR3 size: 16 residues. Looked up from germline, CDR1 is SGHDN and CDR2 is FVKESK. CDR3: CASSSQAGGYYNEQFF. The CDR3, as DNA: TGTGCCAGCAGCTCACAGGCCGGGGGTTACTACAATGAGCAGTTCTTC.

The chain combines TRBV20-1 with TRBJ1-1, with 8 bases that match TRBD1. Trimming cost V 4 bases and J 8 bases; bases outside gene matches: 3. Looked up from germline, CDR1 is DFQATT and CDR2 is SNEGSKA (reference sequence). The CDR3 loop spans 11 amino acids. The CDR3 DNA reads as TGCAGTGCTACAGGGGGCCGAGAAGCTTTCTTT. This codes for CSATGGREAFF.

Written as DNA, the CDR3 is TGTGCCAGCCGCGAAAGACTAGCGGGAAACTACGAGCAGTACTTC. Translated: CASRERLAGNYEQYF. V gene TRBV27 combines with J gene TRBJ2-7; 11 nucleotides match TRBD2. This CDR3 has 15 residues. Germline V gene data show CDR1 as MNHEY and CDR2 as SMNVEV (reference sequence). Trimming cost V 8 bases and J 3 bases; bases outside gene matches: 9.